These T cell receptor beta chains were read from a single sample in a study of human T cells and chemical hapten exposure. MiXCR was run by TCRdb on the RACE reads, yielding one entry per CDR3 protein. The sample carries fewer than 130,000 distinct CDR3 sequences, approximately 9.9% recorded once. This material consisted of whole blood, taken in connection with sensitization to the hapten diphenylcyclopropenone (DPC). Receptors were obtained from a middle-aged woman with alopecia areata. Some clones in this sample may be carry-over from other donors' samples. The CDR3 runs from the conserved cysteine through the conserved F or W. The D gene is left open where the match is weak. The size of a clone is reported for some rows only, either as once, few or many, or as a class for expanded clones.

CDR3aa: CASKGTGISGANVLTF
CDR3nt: TGTGCCAGCAAGGGGACAGGGATCTCTGGGGCCAACGTCCTGACTTTC
v_gene: TRBV2
abundance: many
d_gene: TRBD1
j_gene: TRBJ2-6

CDR3aa: CASSSPTSGSDEQYF
CDR3nt: TGTGCCAGCAGTTCCCCCACTAGCGGGAGTGACGAGCAGTACTTC
v_gene: TRBV27
abundance: many
d_gene: TRBD2
j_gene: TRBJ2-7

CDR3aa: CAISDDPTEQYF
CDR3nt: TGTGCCATCAGTGATGACCCAACCGAGCAGTACTTC
v_gene: TRBV10-3
abundance: few
d_gene: NA
j_gene: TRBJ2-7

CDR3aa: CASSVTSTIQTDTQYF
CDR3nt: TGTGCCAGCAGCGTGACTAGCACGATACAAACAGATACGCAGTATTTT
v_gene: TRBV9
abundance: many
d_gene: TRBD2
j_gene: TRBJ2-3

CDR3aa: CASSLVGQGSNYGYTF
CDR3nt: TGTGCCAGCAGCCTCGTTGGACAGGGGTCTAACTATGGCTACACCTTC
v_gene: TRBV7-2
abundance: many
d_gene: TRBD1
j_gene: TRBJ1-2

CDR3aa: CSARVALAGAREQFF
CDR3nt: TGCAGTGCTAGAGTGGCACTAGCGGGAGCTCGTGAGCAGTTCTTC
v_gene: TRBV20-1
abundance: many
d_gene: TRBD2
j_gene: TRBJ2-1

CDR3aa: CASSLGEDQPQHF
CDR3nt: TGTGCCAGCAGCTTAGGCGAAGACCAGCCCCAGCATTTT
v_gene: TRBV13
abundance: NA
d_gene: NA
j_gene: TRBJ1-5

CDR3aa: CASSWRGDVFVANEKLFF
CDR3nt: TGTGCCAGCAGCTGGCGAGGGGATGTTTTCGTGGCTAATGAAAAACTGTTTTTT
v_gene: TRBV7-2
abundance: NA
d_gene: NA
j_gene: TRBJ1-4

CDR3aa: CASSQGGDGRGYTF
CDR3nt: TGTGCCAGCAGCCAAGGAGGGGACGGTCGTGGCTACACCTTC
v_gene: TRBV3-1
abundance: many
d_gene: NA
j_gene: TRBJ1-2

CDR3aa: CSANGPNEKLFF
CDR3nt: TGCAGTGCTAATGGGCCGAATGAAAAACTGTTTTTT
v_gene: TRBV20-1
abundance: many
d_gene: NA
j_gene: TRBJ1-4

CDR3aa: CSVSSGVGNTIYF
CDR3nt: TGCAGCGTTTCATCGGGGGTTGGAAACACCATATATTTT
v_gene: TRBV29-1
abundance: few
d_gene: NA
j_gene: TRBJ1-3

CDR3aa: CASSPQREMAYNEQFF
CDR3nt: TGTGCCAGCAGCCCCCAGCGGGAGATGGCCTACAATGAGCAGTTCTTC
v_gene: TRBV3-1
abundance: NA
d_gene: TRBD2
j_gene: TRBJ2-1

CDR3aa: CAISDGTTSYEQYF
CDR3nt: TGTGCCATCAGTGATGGGACTACCTCCTACGAGCAGTACTTC
v_gene: TRBV10-3
abundance: NA
d_gene: TRBD2
j_gene: TRBJ2-7

CDR3aa: CASSPPSPTNEKLFF
CDR3nt: TGTGCCAGCTCACCACCGTCCCCAACTAATGAAAAACTGTTTTTT
v_gene: TRBV18
abundance: NA
d_gene: NA
j_gene: TRBJ1-4

CDR3aa: CASSIAGGPGVDNEQFF
CDR3nt: TGTGCCAGTAGTATAGCGGGAGGGCCGGGGGTTGACAATGAGCAGTTCTTC
v_gene: TRBV19
abundance: many
d_gene: TRBD2
j_gene: TRBJ2-1

CDR3aa: CASSGGKKNTDTQYF
CDR3nt: TGTGCCAGCAGCGGGGGAAAAAAGAACACAGATACGCAGTATTTT
v_gene: TRBV7-9
abundance: few
d_gene: NA
j_gene: TRBJ2-3

CDR3aa: CASLARGGYEQYF
CDR3nt: TGTGCCAGCTTGGCCCGGGGAGGGTACGAGCAGTACTTC
v_gene: TRBV18
abundance: NA
d_gene: TRBD2
j_gene: TRBJ2-7

CDR3aa: CASSPRVDYGYTF
CDR3nt: TGTGCCAGCTCACCAAGGGTGGACTATGGCTACACCTTC
v_gene: TRBV18
abundance: NA
d_gene: NA
j_gene: TRBJ1-2

CDR3aa: CASSIGSFEQFF
CDR3nt: TGTGCCAGTAGTATTGGGAGCTTTGAGCAGTTCTTC
v_gene: TRBV19
abundance: many
d_gene: NA
j_gene: TRBJ2-1

CDR3aa: CASSRYGDRGYEQYF
CDR3nt: TGTGCCAGCAGCCGCTATGGAGACAGGGGTTACGAGCAGTACTTC
v_gene: TRBV9
abundance: few
d_gene: TRBD1
j_gene: TRBJ2-7

CDR3aa: CASSRTSQGPYEQYF
CDR3nt: TGCGCCAGCAGTCGAACGTCACAGGGGCCCTACGAGCAGTACTTC
v_gene: TRBV4-3
abundance: few
d_gene: TRBD1
j_gene: TRBJ2-7

CDR3aa: CASSPDRGGRNTEAFF
CDR3nt: TGTGCCAGCAGCCCCGACAGGGGAGGGAGGAACACTGAAGCTTTCTTT
v_gene: TRBV5-4
abundance: NA
d_gene: TRBD1
j_gene: TRBJ1-1